This T cell receptor (beta chain) was recovered during a study of T cell responses to AZD1222 COVID-19 vaccine. General study points: Repertoire sampling was restricted to post-peak T cell response timepoints. Spike-specific TCR breadth and depth both grew after two AZD1222 doses. Unmutated regions of variants are reportedly targeted by nearly half of spike-specific TCRs. Donor demographics were predominantly white British with a female majority; clonal diversity may be underestimated.

Some clones are missing from TCRdb's copy, which holds only in-frame ones; the method was immunoSEQ multiplex PCR. The sample lists approximately 150,000 clones, roughly 85% occurring once. Worth noting for this clone: Its antigen is still unknown.

Per the germline V gene, CDR1 is SNHLY and CDR2 is FYNNEI. This CDR3 has 12 amino acids. Trimming cost V 4 bases and J 5 bases; bases outside gene matches: 0. The sample here was peripheral blood, taken 28 days after the second AZD1222 dose. The TCR originated in an adult who received the AZD1222 COVID-19 vaccine. The genes are TRBV2 and TRBJ2-5; 8 bases align to TRBD2. CDR3 nucleotide sequence: TGTGCCAGCAGTGGCGGGGGGGAGACCCAGTACTTC. Its protein is CASSGGGETQYF.